The 20 T cell receptor beta chains in this list originate from one sample, sequenced in a study of molecular identifiers for immune sequencing clone quantification. TCRdb fed the PCR reads into MiXCR, producing one record per CDR3 protein. The sample has around 460,000 distinct CDR3 sequences, under 30% seen once; the top ten hold roughly 0.79%. The sequenced material came from naive CD8+ T cells from blood, with Jurkat cell RNA spiked in. Subset given: FACS-sorted CD8+CD4-CCR7+CD45RA+ naive T cells. All receptors come from a human donor in good health. Some libraries in this study had Jurkat cell RNA spiked in.

This chain uses TRBV3-1 with TRBJ2-5, with D perhaps matching TRBD2 (6 bases). The CDR3 has 15 amino acids. CDR1 and CDR2 (germline): LGHDT, YNNKEL (reference sequence). V was trimmed by 3 bases and J by 5 bases, leaving 16 bases between them. The CDR3 DNA follows: TGTGCCAGCAGCCATGCCTGGGACTTGCATGAGACCCAGTACTTC. Its translation is CASSHAWDLHETQYF.

Comment on this clonotype: This sequence may be a read error, since a much larger clone differs from it by one base. The rearrangement links TRBV28 to TRBJ2-7, with 8 bases identical to TRBD2. From germline, CDR1 is MDHEN and CDR2 SYDVKM. The CDR3 spans 18 residues. J was trimmed by 2 bases and V by 6 bases; bases with no gene match: 18. The CDR3 DNA sequence: TGTGCCAGCAGCGACCTGACAGGCTCTAGCGGGCTACCCTACGAGCAGTACTTC. This encodes CASSDLTGSSGLPYEQYF.

The chain is built from TRBV27 and TRBJ2-3; 7 bases align to TRBD2. The ends lost 7 bases at V and 4 bases at J; junction bases unmatched: 14. In germline, CDR1 is MNHEY, CDR2 SMNVEV (reference sequence). The CDR3 is 16 amino acids. CDR3 sequence: CASTPGRGFSPDTQYF. In nucleotides, the CDR3 is TGTGCCAGCACCCCTGGGAGGGGCTTCAGCCCAGATACGCAGTATTTT.

This clonotype was recorded many times. V is TRBV23-1 and J is TRBJ1-5, with D perhaps matching TRBD1 (6 bases). TRBV23-1 is placed among ORFs of uncertain function. The CDR3 has 18 amino acids. V lost 0 bases and J 3 bases, leaving 18 bases between the germline ends. The CDR3 sequence: CASSQSRPPGQLNQPQHF. The CDR3 nucleotides are TGCGCCAGCAGTCAATCACGCCCCCCGGGACAACTCAATCAGCCCCAGCATTTT.

The chain has TRBV4-1 and TRBJ2-7; D is ambiguous. The germline V and J ends were trimmed by 0 bases and 3 bases, with 15 bases remaining between them. The CDR3 loop spans 16 amino acids. Per the germline V gene, CDR1 is MGHRA and CDR2 is YSYEKL. The CDR3 loop is CASSQDPTPHDYEQYF. The CDR3 nucleotides are TGCGCCAGCAGCCAAGACCCCACCCCCCACGACTACGAGCAGTACTTC.

This clonotype was found a few times. The chain joins TRBV19 to TRBJ2-7; 9 bases agree with TRBD1. The CDR3 is 17 residues long. Per the germline V gene, CDR1 is LNHDA and CDR2 is SQIVND (reference sequence). The trim removed 0 bases at V and 2 bases at J, leaving 8 bases unmatched. CDR3 sequence reads: CASSIDSTGTGPYEQYF. Here the CDR3 DNA reads TGTGCCAGTAGTATAGATTCTACCGGGACAGGGCCCTACGAGCAGTACTTC.

On this clonotype itself: At one end the junction does not follow the germline gene, possibly because of a read error. The chain is built from TRBV18 and TRBJ2-5; unclear D gene. The CDR3 loop spans 13 amino acids. Germline V gene data show CDR1 as KGHSH and CDR2 as LQKENI. Here the CDR3 reads CVSSPYPDPAQYF. Here the CDR3 DNA reads TGTGTCAGCTCACCTTATCCCGACCCGGCCCAGTACTTC. Full variable domain (missing parts from reference TRBV18 and TRBJ2-5): NAGVMQNPRHLVRRRGQEARLRCSPMKGHSHVYWYRQLPEEGLKFMVYLQKENIIDESGMPKERFSAEFPKEGPSILRIQQVVRGDSAAYFCVSSPYPDPAQYFGPGTRLLVL.

This clonotype showed up just a few times. The V call is TRBV20-1, the J call TRBJ2-7; 7 bases fit TRBD2. Germline loops: CDR1 DFQATT, CDR2 SNEGSKA (reference sequence). The trim removed 0 bases at V and 11 bases at J, leaving 13 bases unmatched. This CDR3 region has 14 residues. CDR3 loop: CSARDMVAGFVEYF. The CDR3 DNA is TGCAGTGCTAGAGATATGGTAGCGGGCTTTGTGGAGTACTTC.

This clonotype was seen more than once but under ten times. The gene calls are TRBV3-1 and TRBJ1-4, with D uncertain. Germline CDR1 and CDR2: LGHDT and YNNKEL (reference sequence). This CDR3 is 16 amino acids long. V was clipped by 5 bases and J by 4 bases, with 17 bases between them. The DNA of the CDR3 is TGTGCCAGCAGCACGAAAGCGGCCAGCCTTAATGAAAAACTGTTTTTT. Translated, it gives CASSTKAASLNEKLFF.

This clonotype was detected ten times or more. The rearrangement links TRBV7-9 to TRBJ1-5; D is perhaps TRBD1 (6 bases). Between the trimmed V and J ends, which lost 1 base and 7 bases, there was a span of 11 bases. CDR1 and CDR2 from the germline V gene are SEHNR and FQNEAQ (reference sequence). This CDR3 has 14 amino acids. The CDR3 is CASSLGGGRQPQHF. As DNA, the CDR3 is TGTGCCAGCAGCTTAGGGGGGGGCAGGCAGCCCCAGCATTTT.

A word on this clonotype: Possible read error: a much larger clone is one base away. The chain employs TRBV12-3 or TRBV12-4 and TRBJ2-6, with TRBD1 identical over 7 bases. CDR3 length: 15 amino acids. The CDR3, as DNA: TGTGCCAGCAGTATACAGGGGTCTGGGGCCAACGTCCTGCCTTTC. This translates into CASSIQGSGANVLPF.

This clonotype was observed a few times. This chain uses TRBV7-9 with TRBJ2-1; D is uncertain. Germline lookup yields CDR1 SEHNR and CDR2 FQNEAQ (reference sequence). The germline V and J ends were trimmed by 2 bases and 0 bases, with 8 bases remaining between them. The CDR3 is made up of 15 amino acids. CDR3 region: CASSLSANSYNEQFF. The DNA for the CDR3 is TGTGCCAGCAGCTTAAGCGCGAACTCCTACAATGAGCAGTTCTTC. The full variable domain, its missing parts supplied by reference TRBV7-9 and TRBJ2-1, is DTGVSQNPRHKITKRGQNVTFRCDPISEHNRLYWYRQTLGQGPEFLTYFQNEAQLEKSRLLSDRFSAERPKGSFSTLEIQRTEQGDSAMYLCASSLSANSYNEQFFGPGTRLTVL.

V is TRBV6-6 and J is TRBJ2-7, with TRBD2 identical over 7 bases. CDR3 length: 15 amino acids. Germline trimming cut 8 bases from V and 2 bases from J; bases unmatched to any gene: 12. Germline V CDR1 and CDR2: MNHNY, SVGAGI (reference sequence). The DNA of the CDR3 is TGTGCCAGCGGAAACAGCGGGATGAGCACCTACGAGCAGTACTTC. As protein: CASGNSGMSTYEQYF.

The sample holds a few counts of this clonotype. The chain is built from TRBV19 and TRBJ2-2, with D unclear. The germline V gene encodes CDR1 LNHDA and CDR2 SQIVND (reference sequence). CDR3 length: 17 amino acids. V dropped 6 bases and J dropped 1 base, with 18 bases sitting between them. CDR3 sequence (DNA): TGTGCCAGTAGCCCGTACAAGACCAGCTGGAACACCGGGGAGCTGTTTTTT. This translates into CASSPYKTSWNTGELFF.

The table lists this clonotype with a few counts. CDR3 protein: CASSNGAEGSYEQYF. The CDR3 nucleotides read TGTGCCAGCAGCAACGGAGCGGAGGGATCCTACGAGCAGTACTTC. The rearrangement links TRBV7-9 to TRBJ2-7; TRBD2 is a possible D gene (6 bases). This CDR3 is 15 amino acids long. Trimming left V 5 bases short and J 1 base short, with 15 bases between. Germline V gene sequence: CDR1 SEHNR, CDR2 FQNEAQ (reference sequence).

This clonotype has more than one count but fewer than ten. The chain links TRBV7-6 to TRBJ2-7; 7 bases agree with TRBD1. Trimming cost V 1 base and J 3 bases; bases outside gene matches: 6. The germline V gene encodes CDR1 SGHVS and CDR2 FNYEAQ. The CDR3 runs to 15 residues. The CDR3 sequence is CASSLDVDRDYEQYF. CDR3 nucleotides: TGTGCCAGCAGCTTAGACGTTGACAGGGACTACGAGCAGTACTTC.

This clonotype was recorded at least ten times. The DNA of the CDR3 is TGTGCCAGCACCTTCGGAGGCAGGGACCAGCCCCAGCATTTT. It yields the protein CASTFGGRDQPQHF. The chain uses TRBV5-6 and TRBJ1-5; a weak D match, TRBD1 (5 bases). The ends were cut back, 6 bases at V and 7 bases at J, with 17 bases in the middle. Germline V CDR1 and CDR2: SGHDT, YYEEEE. The length of the CDR3 is 14 residues. The complete variable domain, with remaining parts taken from reference TRBV5-6 and TRBJ1-5, reads DAGVTQSPTHLIKTRGQQVTLRCSPKSGHDTVSWYQQALGQGPQFIFQYYEEEERQRGNFPDRFSGHQFPNYSSELNVNALLLGDSALYLCASTFGGRDQPQHFGDGTRLSIL.

V usage is TRBV4-3 and J usage is TRBJ1-4, with TRBD1 matching 9 bases. The trim removed 1 base at V and 6 bases at J, leaving 6 bases unmatched. This CDR3 is 16 amino acids long. Looked up from germline, CDR1 is LGHNA and CDR2 is YSLEER. The CDR3 DNA reads as TGCGCCAGCAGCCAAGGGACAGGGGTTTTCGATGAAAAACTGTTTTTT. As protein: CASSQGTGVFDEKLFF.

Only a few counts were recorded for this clonotype. The chain links TRBV19 to TRBJ2-5; no clear D. The length of the CDR3 is 11 residues. The germline V gene has CDR1 LNHDA and CDR2 SQIVND (reference sequence). The V end was cut by 3 bases, the J end by 4 bases, with 3 bases between. Here the CDR3 DNA reads TGTGCCAGTAGTATGTCAGAGACCCAGTACTTC. Residues: CASSMSETQYF. Based on the CDR3 plus reference TRBV19 and TRBJ2-5, the full variable domain is DGGITQSPKYLFRKEGQNVTLSCEQNLNHDAMYWYRQDPGQGLRLIYYSQIVNDFQKGDIAEGYSVSREKKESFPLTVTSAQKNPTAFYLCASSMSETQYFGPGTRLLVL.

This clonotype was seen many times. The chain is built from TRBV28 and TRBJ1-2; 9 nucleotides agree with TRBD1. The ends lost 5 bases at V and 10 bases at J; junction bases unmatched: 8. Germline assignment: CDR1 MDHEN and CDR2 SYDVKM. The CDR3 has 13 amino acids. The CDR3 coding sequence is TGTGCCAGCAGTGAACAGGGGGCGTTTGACTACACCTTC. It specifies CASSEQGAFDYTF.